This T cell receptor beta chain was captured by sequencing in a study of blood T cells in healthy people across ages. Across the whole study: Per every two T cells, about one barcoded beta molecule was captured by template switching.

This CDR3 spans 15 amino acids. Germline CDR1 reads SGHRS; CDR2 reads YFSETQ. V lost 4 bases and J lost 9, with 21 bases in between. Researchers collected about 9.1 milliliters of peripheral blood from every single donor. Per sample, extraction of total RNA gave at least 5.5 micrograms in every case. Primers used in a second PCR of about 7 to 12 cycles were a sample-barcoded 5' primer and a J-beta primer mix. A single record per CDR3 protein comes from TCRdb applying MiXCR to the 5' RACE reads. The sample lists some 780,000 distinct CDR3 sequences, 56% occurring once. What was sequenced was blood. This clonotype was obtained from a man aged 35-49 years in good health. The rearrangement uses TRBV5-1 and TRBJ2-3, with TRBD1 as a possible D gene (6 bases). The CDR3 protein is CASSPNLAAGDTQYF. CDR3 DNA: TGCGCCAGCAGCCCTAATCTAGCCGCAGGGGACACGCAGTATTTT.